Sequencing of this TCR beta chain was carried out in a study of cytomegalovirus exposure and HLA in healthy donors. Points from the study as a whole: TCR beta sequences numbering roughly 16,000 were associated with HLA alleles at 0.05 false discovery rate in a later analysis. For TCR beta chains, V- and J-gene trimming was later linked to a missense DCLRE1C variant. It was reported that TCR beta sequences correctly inferred the HLA-A and HLA-B alleles for most subjects.

The length of the CDR3 is 15 residues. V was pared by 2 bases and J by 1 base, with 11 bases between. Germline V lookup: CDR1 MNHEY, CDR2 SVGAGI. The PCR was carried out with 60 Vbeta primers and 13 Jbeta primers. In the original workflow: An analysis that came later counted roughly 87 million unique TCR beta chains, approximately 10 million shared. Using immunoSEQ multiplex PCR, the repertoire was profiled, and TCRdb retains in-frame clones only, with some absent. V, J and clone size were drawn from that table, and D and trimming were deduced from the DNA. The sample has more than 150,000 clones; under 85% are singletons. Concerning this clone: The antigen remains unidentified.

The sequence was obtained from a man aged 50-60 years in good health and CMV-seronegative. The V call is TRBV6-5, the J call TRBJ1-1, with a tentative D call TRBD1 (6 bases). Material: PBMCs. CDR3 in amino acids: CASSYAGTSNTEAFF. The CDR3 nucleotides are TGTGCCAGCAGTTACGCCGGGACATCGAACACTGAAGCTTTCTTT.